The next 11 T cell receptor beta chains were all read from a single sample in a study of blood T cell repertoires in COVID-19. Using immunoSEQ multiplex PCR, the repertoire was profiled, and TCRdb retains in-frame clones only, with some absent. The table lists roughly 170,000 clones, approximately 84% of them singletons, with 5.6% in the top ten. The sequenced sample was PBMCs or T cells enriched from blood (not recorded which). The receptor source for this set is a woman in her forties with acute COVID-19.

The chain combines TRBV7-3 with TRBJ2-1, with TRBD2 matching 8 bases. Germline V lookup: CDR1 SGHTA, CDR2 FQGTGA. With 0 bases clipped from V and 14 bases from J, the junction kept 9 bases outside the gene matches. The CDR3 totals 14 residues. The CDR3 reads CASSLTVEGLVKFF. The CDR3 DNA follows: TGTGCCAGCAGCTTAACGGTAGAGGGACTAGTAAAGTTCTTC.

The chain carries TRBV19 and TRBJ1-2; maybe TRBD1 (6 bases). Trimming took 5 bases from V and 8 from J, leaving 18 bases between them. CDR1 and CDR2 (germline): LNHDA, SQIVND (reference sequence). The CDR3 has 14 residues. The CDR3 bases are TGTGCCAGTAGTTTCCTTGGACAGCATAACGGCTACACCTTC. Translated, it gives CASSFLGQHNGYTF.

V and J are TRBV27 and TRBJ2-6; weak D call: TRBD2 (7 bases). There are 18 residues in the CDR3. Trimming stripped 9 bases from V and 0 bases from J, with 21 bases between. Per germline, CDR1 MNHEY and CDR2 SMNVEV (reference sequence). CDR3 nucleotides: TGTGCCAGTAAAAGGCCACAGGGAGGGGCCTCTGGGGCCAACGTCCTGACTTTC. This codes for CASKRPQGGASGANVLTF.

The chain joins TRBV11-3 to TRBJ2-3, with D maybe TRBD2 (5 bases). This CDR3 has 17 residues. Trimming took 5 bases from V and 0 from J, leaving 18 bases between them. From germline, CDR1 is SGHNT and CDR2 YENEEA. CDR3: CASSRGGLSESTDTQYF. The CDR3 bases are TGTGCCAGCAGCCGAGGTGGACTGTCGGAAAGCACAGATACGCAGTATTTT.

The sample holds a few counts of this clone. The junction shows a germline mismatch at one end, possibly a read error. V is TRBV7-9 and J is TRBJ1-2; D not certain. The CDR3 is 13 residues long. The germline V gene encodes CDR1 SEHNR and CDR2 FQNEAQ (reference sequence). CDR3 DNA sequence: TGTGCCAGCAGTTTAGACAACAGCTATGGCTACACCTTC. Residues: CASSLDNSYGYTF.

The DNA of the CDR3 is TGTGCCAGCAGCTTGTTAGCAGAGAATTCACCCCTCCACTTT. Its protein is CASSLLAENSPLHF. The rearrangement links TRBV5-6 to TRBJ1-6; D remains ambiguous. Trimming left V 1 base short and J 7 bases short, with 9 bases between. This CDR3 is 14 amino acids long. CDR1 SGHDT and CDR2 YYEEEE come from the germline V gene.

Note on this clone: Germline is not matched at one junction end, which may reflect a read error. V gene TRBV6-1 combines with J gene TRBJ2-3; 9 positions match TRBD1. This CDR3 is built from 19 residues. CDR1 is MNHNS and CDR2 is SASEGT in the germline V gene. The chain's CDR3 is CASSQAPGTGFQETDTQYF. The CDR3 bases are TGTGCCAGCAGTCAAGCCCCCGGGACAGGGTTTCAAGAGACAGATACGCAGTATTTT.

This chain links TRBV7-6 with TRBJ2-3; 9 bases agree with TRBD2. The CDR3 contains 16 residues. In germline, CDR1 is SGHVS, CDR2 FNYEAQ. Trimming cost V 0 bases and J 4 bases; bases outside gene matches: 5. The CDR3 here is CASSLASGSGADTQYF. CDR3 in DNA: TGTGCCAGCAGCTTAGCTAGCGGGAGTGGGGCAGATACGCAGTATTTT.

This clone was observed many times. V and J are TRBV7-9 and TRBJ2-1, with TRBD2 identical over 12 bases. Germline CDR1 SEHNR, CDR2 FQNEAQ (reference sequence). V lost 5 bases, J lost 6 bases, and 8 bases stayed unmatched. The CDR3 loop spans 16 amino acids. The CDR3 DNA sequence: TGTGCCAGCAGCGCGAGACTAGCGGGAGAGCGCAATGAGCAGTTCTTC. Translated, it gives CASSARLAGERNEQFF.

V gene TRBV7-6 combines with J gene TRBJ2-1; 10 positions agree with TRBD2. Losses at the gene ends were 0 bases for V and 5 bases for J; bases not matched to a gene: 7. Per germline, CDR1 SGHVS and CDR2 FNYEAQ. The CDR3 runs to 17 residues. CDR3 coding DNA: TGTGCCAGCAGCTTAGCTCGCGGGACTAGCGCACACAATGAGCAGTTCTTC. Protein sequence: CASSLARGTSAHNEQFF.

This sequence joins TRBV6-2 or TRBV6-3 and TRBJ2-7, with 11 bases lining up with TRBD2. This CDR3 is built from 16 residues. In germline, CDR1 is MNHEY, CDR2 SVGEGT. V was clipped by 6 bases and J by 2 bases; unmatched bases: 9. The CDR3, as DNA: TGTGCCAGCAGCCCCGGGACTAGCGGCTACCCCTACGAGCAGTACTTC. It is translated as CASSPGTSGYPYEQYF.